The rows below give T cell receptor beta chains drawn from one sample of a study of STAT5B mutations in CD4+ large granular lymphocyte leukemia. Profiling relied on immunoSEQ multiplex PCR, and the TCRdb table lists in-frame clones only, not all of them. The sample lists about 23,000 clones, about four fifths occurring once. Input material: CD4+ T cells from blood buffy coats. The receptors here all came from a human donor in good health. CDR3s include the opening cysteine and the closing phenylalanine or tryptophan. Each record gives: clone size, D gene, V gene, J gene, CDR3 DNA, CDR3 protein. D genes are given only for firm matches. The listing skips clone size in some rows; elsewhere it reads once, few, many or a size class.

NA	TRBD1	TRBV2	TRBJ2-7	TGTGCCAGCAGTGGGGACAGGGTCTACGAGCAGTACTTC	CASSGDRVYEQYF
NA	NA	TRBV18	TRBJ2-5	TGTGCCAGCTCATCCCTCAGGGCTTCCCAAGAGACCCAGTACTTC	CASSSLRASQETQYF
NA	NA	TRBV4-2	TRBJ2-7	TGTGCCAGCAGCCAAGATAGGGCCTACGAGCAGTACTTC	CASSQDRAYEQYF
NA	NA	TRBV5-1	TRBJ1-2	TGCGCCAGCAGATTTTCTGGGAGCAAAGCACCTAACTATGGCTACACCTTC	CASRFSGSKAPNYGYTF
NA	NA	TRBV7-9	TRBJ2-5	TGTGCCAGCAGCTTAGCCTGGGACACCAGGGGCCCGGGGGAGACCCAGTACTTC	CASSLAWDTRGPGETQYF
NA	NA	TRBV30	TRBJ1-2	TGTGCCTGGAGCCATTCTAGAGATTATGGCTACACCTTC	CAWSHSRDYGYTF
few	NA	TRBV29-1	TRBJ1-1	TGCAGCGTTGTAGGCACTGAAGCTTTCTTT	CSVVGTEAFF
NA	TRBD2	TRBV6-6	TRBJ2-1	TGTGCCAGCAGTTCACCGGGACTAGCACACGAGCAGTTCTTC	CASSSPGLAHEQFF
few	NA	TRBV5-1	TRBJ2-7	TGCGCCAGCATTGCCGGGGGAGGTGAGCAGTACTTC	CASIAGGGEQYF
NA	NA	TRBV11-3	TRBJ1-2	TGTGCCAGCAGCTTAGATGGCAGGGGTAACTATGGCTACACCTTC	CASSLDGRGNYGYTF
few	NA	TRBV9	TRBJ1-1	TGTGCCAGCAGCCGCGAGAGGTTAGACACTGAAGCTTTCTTT	CASSRERLDTEAFF
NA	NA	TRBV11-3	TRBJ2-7	TGTGCCAGCAGCTTAGATCAGGGTACCTCCTACGAGCAGTACTTC	CASSLDQGTSYEQYF
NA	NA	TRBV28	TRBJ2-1	TGTGCCAGCAGTTTATCGGGGACTCCTTACAATGAGCAGTTCTTC	CASSLSGTPYNEQFF